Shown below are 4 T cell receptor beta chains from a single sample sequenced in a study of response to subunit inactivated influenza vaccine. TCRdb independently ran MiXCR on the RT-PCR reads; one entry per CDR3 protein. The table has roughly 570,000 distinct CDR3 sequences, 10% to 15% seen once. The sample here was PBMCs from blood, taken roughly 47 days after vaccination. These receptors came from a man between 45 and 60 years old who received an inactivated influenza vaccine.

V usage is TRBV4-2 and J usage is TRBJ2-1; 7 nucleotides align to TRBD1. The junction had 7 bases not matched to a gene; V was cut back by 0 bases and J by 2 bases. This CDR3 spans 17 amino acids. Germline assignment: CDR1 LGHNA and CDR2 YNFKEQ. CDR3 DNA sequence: TGTGCCAGCAGCCAAGATCTAAAAGGGGGCCCCTACAATGAGCAGTTCTTC. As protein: CASSQDLKGGPYNEQFF.

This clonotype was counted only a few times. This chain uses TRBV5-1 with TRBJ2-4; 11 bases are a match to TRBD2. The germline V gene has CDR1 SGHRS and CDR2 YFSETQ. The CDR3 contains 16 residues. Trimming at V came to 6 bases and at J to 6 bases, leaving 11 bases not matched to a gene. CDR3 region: CASTLAGGGFVNIQYF. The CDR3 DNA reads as TGCGCCAGCACCCTAGCGGGGGGAGGCTTTGTAAACATTCAGTACTTC.

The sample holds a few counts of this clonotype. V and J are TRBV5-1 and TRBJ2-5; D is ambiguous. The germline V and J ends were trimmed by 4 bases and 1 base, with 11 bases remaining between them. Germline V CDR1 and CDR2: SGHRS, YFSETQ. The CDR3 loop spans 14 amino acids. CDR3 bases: TGCGCCAGCAGCAACCTCGGGTTCCAAGAGACCCAGTACTTC. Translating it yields CASSNLGFQETQYF.

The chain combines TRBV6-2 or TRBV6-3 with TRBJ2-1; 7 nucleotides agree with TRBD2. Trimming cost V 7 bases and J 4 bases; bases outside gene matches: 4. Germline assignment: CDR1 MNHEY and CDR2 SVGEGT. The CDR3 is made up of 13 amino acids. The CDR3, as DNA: TGTGCCAGCACAGCGGGGCTGTACAATGAGCAGTTCTTC. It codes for CASTAGLYNEQFF.